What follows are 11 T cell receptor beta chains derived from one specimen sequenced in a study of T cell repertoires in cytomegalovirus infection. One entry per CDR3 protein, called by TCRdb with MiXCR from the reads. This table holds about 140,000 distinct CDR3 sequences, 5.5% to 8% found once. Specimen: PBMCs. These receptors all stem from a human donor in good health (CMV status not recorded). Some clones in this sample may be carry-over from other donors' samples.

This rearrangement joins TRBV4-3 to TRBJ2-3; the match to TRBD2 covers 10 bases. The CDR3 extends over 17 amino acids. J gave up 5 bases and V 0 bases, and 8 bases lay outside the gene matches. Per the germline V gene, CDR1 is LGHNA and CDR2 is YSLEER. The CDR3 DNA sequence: TGCGCCAGCAGCCAAGAGAGAAGGGGACTAGCGCTAGATACGCAGTATTTT. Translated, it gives CASSQERRGLALDTQYF.

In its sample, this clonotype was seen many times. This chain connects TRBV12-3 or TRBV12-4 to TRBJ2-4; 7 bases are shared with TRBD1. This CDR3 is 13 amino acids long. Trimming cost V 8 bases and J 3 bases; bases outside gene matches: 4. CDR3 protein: CASHDRDKNIQYF. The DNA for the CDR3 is TGTGCCAGCCACGACAGGGACAAAAACATTCAGTACTTC.

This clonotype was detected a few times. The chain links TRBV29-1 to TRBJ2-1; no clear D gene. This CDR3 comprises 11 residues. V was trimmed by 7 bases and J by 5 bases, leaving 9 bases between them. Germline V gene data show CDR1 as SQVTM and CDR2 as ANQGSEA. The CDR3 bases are TGCAGCGGGGAAGGGAACAATGAGCAGTTCTTC. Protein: CSGEGNNEQFF.

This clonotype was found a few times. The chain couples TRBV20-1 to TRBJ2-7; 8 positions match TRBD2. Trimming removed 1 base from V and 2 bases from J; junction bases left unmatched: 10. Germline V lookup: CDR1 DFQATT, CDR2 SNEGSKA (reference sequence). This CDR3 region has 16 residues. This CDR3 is CSARAMTGGRTYEQYF. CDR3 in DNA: TGCAGTGCTAGAGCTATGACGGGGGGGCGAACCTACGAGCAGTACTTC.

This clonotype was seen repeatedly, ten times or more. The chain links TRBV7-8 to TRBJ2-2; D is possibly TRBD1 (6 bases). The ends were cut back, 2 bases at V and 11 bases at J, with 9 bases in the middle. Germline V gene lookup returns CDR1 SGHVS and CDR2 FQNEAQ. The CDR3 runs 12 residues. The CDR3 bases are TGTGCCAGCAGCTTATGGGGGACAGAGCTGTTTTTT. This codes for CASSLWGTELFF.

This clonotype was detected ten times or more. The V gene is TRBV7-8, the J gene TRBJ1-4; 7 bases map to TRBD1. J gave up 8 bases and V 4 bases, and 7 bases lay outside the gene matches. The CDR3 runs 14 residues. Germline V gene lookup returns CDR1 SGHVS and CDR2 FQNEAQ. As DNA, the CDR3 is TGTGCCAGCAGCTGGGCGACAGGGAACGAAAAACTGTTTTTT. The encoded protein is CASSWATGNEKLFF.

The CDR3 bases are TGTGCCACCAGTGATTTAAGAGACTCCTACAATGAGCAGTTCTTC. Translating it yields CATSDLRDSYNEQFF. This sequence joins TRBV24-1 and TRBJ2-1; D remains ambiguous. Trimming cost V 1 base and J 0 bases, with 6 bases left between them. CDR3 length: 15 amino acids. Per germline, CDR1 KGHDR and CDR2 SFDVKD.

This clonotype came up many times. The chain's CDR3 is CASSLATGLAKNIQYF. Written as DNA, the CDR3 is TGTGCCAGCAGCTTAGCGACAGGGCTAGCCAAAAACATTCAGTACTTC. J is TRBJ2-4 and V is TRBV7-2, with 7 bases that match TRBD1. CDR1 and CDR2 from the germline V gene are SGHTA and FQGNSA. With V trimmed by 0 bases and J by 0 bases, 2 bases remained unmatched. This CDR3 spans 16 amino acids.

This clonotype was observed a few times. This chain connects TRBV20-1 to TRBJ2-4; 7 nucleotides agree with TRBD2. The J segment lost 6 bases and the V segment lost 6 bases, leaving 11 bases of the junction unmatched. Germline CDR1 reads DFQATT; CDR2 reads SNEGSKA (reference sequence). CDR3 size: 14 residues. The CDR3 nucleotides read TGCAGTGCCGTCGGACTAGGAAACAGAAACATTCAGTACTTC. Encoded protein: CSAVGLGNRNIQYF.

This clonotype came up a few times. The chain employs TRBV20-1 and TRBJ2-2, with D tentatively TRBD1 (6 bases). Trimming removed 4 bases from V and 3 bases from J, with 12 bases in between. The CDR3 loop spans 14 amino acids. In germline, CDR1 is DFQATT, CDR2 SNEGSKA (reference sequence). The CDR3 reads CSAMGQLDTGELFF. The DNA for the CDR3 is TGCAGTGCTATGGGACAACTGGACACCGGGGAGCTGTTTTTT.

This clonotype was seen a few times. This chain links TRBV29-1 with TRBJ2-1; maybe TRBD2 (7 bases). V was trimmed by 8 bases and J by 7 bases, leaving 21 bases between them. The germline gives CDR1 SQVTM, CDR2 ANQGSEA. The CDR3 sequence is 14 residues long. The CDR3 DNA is TGCAGCCCCTGGGGGGGGGGGCTGAGGAATGAGCAGTTCTTC. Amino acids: CSPWGGGLRNEQFF.